The 7 T cell receptor beta chains given below trace back to one sample, sequenced in a study of cytomegalovirus exposure and HLA in healthy donors. The study ran its PCR with 60 Vbeta and 13 Jbeta primers. Clones were read by immunoSEQ multiplex PCR, and TCRdb kept only the in-frame ones, dropping some. Of 210,000 or so clones in the sample, around 87% were seen once. Sequenced input: PBMCs. These receptors were taken from a man aged 25-40 years in good health and CMV-seronegative.

The chain has TRBV2 and TRBJ1-2; the match to TRBD1 covers 7 bases. CDR1 and CDR2 from the germline V gene are SNHLY and FYNNEI. V lost 3 bases and J lost 4; bases outside the gene matches: 17. CDR3 size: 18 residues. CDR3 amino acids: CASSDSLGQVGSVYGYTF. As DNA, the CDR3 is TGTGCCAGCAGTGACTCGTTAGGACAGGTTGGATCGGTCTATGGCTACACCTTC.

The chain recombines TRBV30 with TRBJ2-7, with D possibly matching TRBD1 (6 bases). Trimming took 7 bases from V and 5 from J, leaving 24 bases between them. Germline assignment: CDR1 GTSNPN and CDR2 SVGIG (reference sequence). The CDR3 loop spans 15 amino acids. CDR3: CAFGLGAGGRNEQYF. Written as DNA, the CDR3 is TGTGCCTTCGGGCTGGGGGCGGGTGGAAGGAACGAGCAGTACTTC.

CDR3 in amino acids: CASSLMAGEGEQYF. In DNA, the CDR3 is TGCGCCAGCAGCTTGATGGCAGGGGAGGGGGAGCAGTACTTC. The V and J genes are TRBV5-1 and TRBJ2-5, with a tentative D call TRBD2 (7 bases). Per the germline V gene, CDR1 is SGHRS and CDR2 is YFSETQ. The V gene lost 1 base and the J gene lost 11 bases, with 18 bases spanning the gap. The CDR3 consists of 14 residues.

This sequence joins TRBV5-4 and TRBJ1-2, with D unresolved. The germline CDR1 and CDR2 sequences are SGHNT and YYREEE (reference sequence). The V gene lost 4 bases and the J gene lost 1 base, with 14 bases spanning the gap. The CDR3 sequence is 15 residues long. The CDR3 bases are TGTGCCAGCAGCCACCGCGGGGATAATAACTATGGCTACACCTTC. Its protein product is CASSHRGDNNYGYTF.

The table lists this clone with a few counts. This chain joins TRBV19 and TRBJ1-2, with unresolved D. From germline, CDR1 is LNHDA and CDR2 SQIVND (reference sequence). The CDR3 spans 12 residues. Trimming left V 3 bases short and J 10 bases short, with 12 bases between. For the CDR3, the DNA is TGTGCCAGTAGTATCGGACTCGCCGCCTACACCTTC. The encoded protein is CASSIGLAAYTF.

The chain links TRBV7-9 to TRBJ2-1; 16 nucleotides align to TRBD2. The ends lost 3 bases at V and 7 bases at J; junction bases unmatched: 9. CDR3 length: 18 residues. Germline V gene lookup returns CDR1 SEHNR and CDR2 FQNEAQ (reference sequence). In DNA, the CDR3 is TGTGCCAGCAGCTTTGGGACTAGCGGGGGGGCGTTTAGGAATGAGCAGTTCTTC. This gives the protein CASSFGTSGGAFRNEQFF.

The chain links TRBV11-2 to TRBJ1-1; D uncertain. Looked up from germline, CDR1 is SGHAT and CDR2 is FQNNGV. This CDR3 spans 14 amino acids. V was clipped by 3 bases and J by 3 bases, with 11 bases between them. CDR3 sequence: CASSFNAGDTEAFF. For the CDR3, the DNA is TGTGCCAGCAGCTTTAACGCCGGGGACACTGAAGCTTTCTTT.